The TCR beta chain described here comes from a study of control samples from healthy donors and cancer patients. The protocol was immunoSEQ multiplex PCR, while the TCRdb copy is restricted to in-frame clones and leaves out a portion. The top ten hold 15% to 20% of the sample, which has about 100,000 clones, roughly 84% seen once. The CDR3 runs 15 residues. Germline V lookup: CDR1 SNHLY, CDR2 FYNNEI. V lost 7 bases to trimming and J lost 6 bases; unmatched junction nucleotides: 8. The sequence was collected from a woman between 45 and 60 years old in good health. This chain joins TRBV2 and TRBJ1-5; TRBD1 matches 11 bases. Specimen: blood. The CDR3 DNA reads TGTGCCAGCACCCTAGGAGGGACAGGGGGTCAGCCCCAGCATTTT. It yields the protein CASTLGGTGGQPQHF.